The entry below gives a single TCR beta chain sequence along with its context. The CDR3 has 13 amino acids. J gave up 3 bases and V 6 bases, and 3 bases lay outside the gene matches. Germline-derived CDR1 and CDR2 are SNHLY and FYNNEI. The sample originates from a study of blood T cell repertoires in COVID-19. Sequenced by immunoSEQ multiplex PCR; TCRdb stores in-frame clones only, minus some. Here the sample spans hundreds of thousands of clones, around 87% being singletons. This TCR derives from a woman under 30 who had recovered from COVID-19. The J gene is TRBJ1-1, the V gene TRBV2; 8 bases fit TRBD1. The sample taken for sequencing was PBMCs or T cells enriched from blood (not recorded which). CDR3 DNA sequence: TGTGCCAGCAGCCTGACAGGGGACACTGAAGCTTTCTTT. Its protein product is CASSLTGDTEAFF. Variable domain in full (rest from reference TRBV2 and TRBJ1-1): EPEVTQTPSHQVTQMGQEVILRCVPISNHLYFYWYRQILGQKVEFLVSFYNNEISEKSEIFDDQFSVERPDGSNFTLKIRSTKLEDSAMYFCASSLTGDTEAFFGQGTRLTVV.